The 18 T cell receptor beta chains listed next were all sequenced from one sample in a study of T cell responses to AZD1222 COVID-19 vaccine. The assay was immunoSEQ multiplex PCR, and TCRdb's table has in-frame clones only and misses some. The sample carries 150,000 to 200,000 clones, about 90% recorded once. The specimen was peripheral blood, collected 28 days after the second AZD1222 dose. The receptors were gathered from an adult who received the AZD1222 COVID-19 vaccine.

The V gene is TRBV5-1, the J gene TRBJ2-1; 8 bases map to TRBD2. This CDR3 region has 15 residues. V gave up 3 bases and J gave up 4 bases; unmatched junction bases: 6. Germline-derived CDR1 and CDR2 are SGHRS and YFSETQ. CDR3 in amino acids: CASSWGSSGYNEQFF. DNA for the CDR3: TGCGCCAGCAGCTGGGGGTCTAGCGGGTACAATGAGCAGTTCTTC.

The chain combines TRBV9 with TRBJ2-7; possibly TRBD2 for D (6 bases). Germline CDR1 is SGDLS and CDR2 is YYNGEE. This CDR3 comprises 16 residues. Trimming took off 7 bases at V and 1 base at J, with 21 bases between the two ends. The CDR3 DNA reads TGTGCCAGCTCTCCTACACTGGGGGGAAGGTCCTACGAGCAGTACTTC. The encoded protein is CASSPTLGGRSYEQYF. The whole variable domain, filled in from reference TRBV9 and TRBJ2-7, reads DSGVTQTPKHLITATGQRVTLRCSPRSGDLSVYWYQQSLDQGLQFLIQYYNGEERAKGNILERFSAQQFPDLHSELNLSSLELGDSALYFCASSPTLGGRSYEQYFGPGTRLTVT.

This chain joins TRBV5-1 and TRBJ2-1; D might be TRBD2 (5 bases). V was pared by 0 bases and J by 6 bases, with 16 bases between. This CDR3 spans 16 amino acids. Germline V lookup: CDR1 SGHRS, CDR2 YFSETQ. The chain's CDR3 is CASSLGAFRGVNEQFF. DNA for the CDR3: TGCGCCAGCAGCTTGGGGGCCTTTCGGGGAGTCAATGAGCAGTTCTTC.

This clone has just a few counts. The chain is built from TRBV7-9 and TRBJ1-6; tentatively, D is TRBD1 (6 bases). The germline CDR1 and CDR2 sequences are SEHNR and FQNEAQ (reference sequence). Trimming took off 2 bases at V and 7 bases at J, with 12 bases between the two ends. The CDR3 is 15 amino acids. The CDR3 DNA reads as TGTGCCAGCAGCTTATACAGGGACGGCAATTCACCCCTCCACTTT. This sequence encodes CASSLYRDGNSPLHF.

This clone has only one observation. Mismatch with germline at one junction end may stem from a read error. The chain employs TRBV28 and TRBJ1-4; D might be TRBD1 (5 bases). The CDR3 runs 12 residues. Germline CDR1 and CDR2: MDHEN and SYDVKM. The CDR3 is CASSLGSGRVHF. DNA of the CDR3: TGTGCCAGCAGTTTGGGTTCGGGACGGGTTCATTTT.

Note on this clone: At one boundary the junction diverges from the germline segment, which might be a read error. The chain carries TRBV7-7 and TRBJ2-1, with 8 positions matching TRBD1. Germline lookup yields CDR1 SSHAT and CDR2 FNYEAQ (reference sequence). This CDR3 has 19 amino acids. CDR3 sequence (DNA): TGTGCTAGCAGCCCTTCGGGACAGGCCCATAGGAGAACCACCAATGAGCAGTTCTTC. This codes for CASSPSGQAHRRTTNEQFF.

The chain uses TRBV10-1 and TRBJ1-5; unclear D gene. Trimming took off 9 bases at V and 0 bases at J, with 18 bases between the two ends. Germline V gene data show CDR1 as WNHNN and CDR2 as SYGVQD (reference sequence). The CDR3 has 16 residues. CDR3: CASASDSTNSNQPQHF. The CDR3 region has the DNA TGCGCCAGTGCCTCAGACTCGACTAATAGCAATCAGCCCCAGCATTTT.

The chain couples TRBV28 to TRBJ1-5; no reliable D call. V was cut by 4 bases and J by 0 bases, with 10 bases left in between. This CDR3 is 15 amino acids long. Germline lookup yields CDR1 MDHEN and CDR2 SYDVKM. The CDR3 nucleotides read TGTGCCAGCAGTTCGCCCGCGTATAGCAATCAGCCCCAGCATTTT. It encodes CASSSPAYSNQPQHF.

The chain combines TRBV6-5 with TRBJ2-3; D may be TRBD2 (7 bases). The V end was cut by 6 bases, the J end by 6 bases, with 16 bases between. The CDR3 covers 14 residues. Germline V gives CDR1 MNHEY, CDR2 SVGAGI. The CDR3 nucleotides read TGTGCCAGCAGCCGCGGGGGCCAGTTGGATACGCAGTATTTT. It encodes CASSRGGQLDTQYF.

The rearrangement links TRBV23-1 to TRBJ1-5, with D perhaps matching TRBD1 (5 bases). TRBV23-1 is classed as an ORF, of uncertain function. V was trimmed by 10 bases and J by 0 bases, leaving 22 bases between them. The CDR3 is 17 amino acids. CDR3 DNA sequence: TGCGCCACCCGGTTTATCCGGCCAGGGTATAGCAATCAGCCCCAGCATTTT. Amino acid sequence: CATRFIRPGYSNQPQHF.

The rearrangement links TRBV10-1 to TRBJ1-2; 7 nucleotides align to TRBD1. The CDR3 runs to 14 residues. The trim removed 8 bases at V and 8 bases at J, leaving 14 bases unmatched. The germline gives CDR1 WNHNN, CDR2 SYGVQD (reference sequence). The CDR3 DNA is TGCGCCAGCGAGCCGACAGGGAAAGAAGGCGGCTACACCTTC. It is translated as CASEPTGKEGGYTF.

The chain employs TRBV18 and TRBJ1-5, with 7 positions matching TRBD1. Germline CDR1 reads KGHSH; CDR2 reads LQKENI. With 5 bases clipped from V and 2 bases from J, the junction kept 6 bases outside the gene matches. CDR3 length: 15 amino acids. DNA for the CDR3: TGTGCCAGCTCAAAGGACACAGGGGGCAATCAGCCCCAGCATTTT. The encoded protein is CASSKDTGGNQPQHF. Complete variable domain (other parts from reference TRBV18 and TRBJ1-5): NAGVMQNPRHLVRRRGQEARLRCSPMKGHSHVYWYRQLPEEGLKFMVYLQKENIIDESGMPKERFSAEFPKEGPSILRIQQVVRGDSAAYFCASSKDTGGNQPQHFGDGTRLSIL.

The chain has TRBV7-8 and TRBJ2-4; D is possibly TRBD1 (6 bases). The CDR3 runs 15 residues. V lost 1 base and J lost 6, with 13 bases in between. Germline V gene data show CDR1 as SGHVS and CDR2 as FQNEAQ. The CDR3 is CASSLVGSRGNIQYF. In DNA form, the CDR3 reads TGTGCCAGCAGCTTAGTGGGGTCCAGGGGAAACATTCAGTACTTC.

This chain uses TRBV5-6 with TRBJ2-5; D possibly matches TRBD1 or TRBD2 (5 bases each). The CDR3 consists of 13 residues. Germline V CDR1 and CDR2: SGHDT, YYEEEE. V was shortened by 4 bases and J by 5 bases, with 12 bases between the two germline ends. CDR3 coding DNA: TGTGCCAGCAGCCGTAGGGACGGGGAGACCCAGTACTTC. Translation gives CASSRRDGETQYF.

The chain joins TRBV5-4 to TRBJ1-2; 8 bases align to TRBD1. Germline V gives CDR1 SGHNT, CDR2 YYREEE (reference sequence). The ends lost 5 bases at V and 2 bases at J; junction bases unmatched: 5. This CDR3 region has 14 residues. The CDR3: CASSLGQGNYGYTF. The CDR3 region has the DNA TGTGCCAGCAGTCTCGGACAGGGAAACTATGGCTACACCTTC. Based on the CDR3 plus reference TRBV5-4 and TRBJ1-2, the full variable domain is ETGVTQSPTHLIKTRGQQVTLRCSSQSGHNTVSWYQQALGQGPQFIFQYYREEENGRGNFPPRFSGLQFPNYSSELNVNALELDDSALYLCASSLGQGNYGYTFGSGTRLTVV.

The rearrangement links TRBV6-5 to TRBJ1-6; D not resolved. From germline, CDR1 is MNHEY and CDR2 SVGAGI. Trimming removed 0 bases at V and 9 bases at J, with 15 bases between. This CDR3 is built from 16 residues. CDR3 sequence: CASSYSILSGGSPLHF. In DNA form, the CDR3 reads TGTGCCAGCAGTTACTCGATCCTGAGTGGCGGTTCACCCCTCCACTTT.

This clone was recorded once. The genes are TRBV3-1 (or the pseudogene TRBV3-2) and TRBJ1-5, with unresolved D. Trimming stripped 0 bases from V and 0 bases from J, with 9 bases between. This CDR3 contains 16 residues. Germline CDR1 is LGHDT and CDR2 is YNNKEL (reference sequence). CDR3 in amino acids: CASSQDSGFSNQPQHF. Written as DNA, the CDR3 is TGTGCCAGCAGCCAAGACTCGGGGTTTAGCAATCAGCCCCAGCATTTT.

The CDR3 coding sequence is TGTGCCAGCAGAGCGGCTTCTAGCACAGATACGCAGTATTTT. It is translated as CASRAASSTDTQYF. The chain carries TRBV2 and TRBJ2-3; D might be TRBD2 (5 bases). Between the trimmed V and J ends, which lost 6 bases and 0 bases, there was a span of 10 bases. Germline CDR1 and CDR2: SNHLY and FYNNEI. This CDR3 region has 14 residues.